The 30 T cell receptor beta chains given below trace back to one sample, sequenced in a study of vaccination and CD4 T cells after COVID-19. These receptors' targets are unknown. Cultured CD4+ T cells had their DNA profiled by the Oncomine TCR Beta short-read assay. One entry per CDR3 protein results from TCRdb running MiXCR on the PCR reads. Of some 15,000 distinct CDR3 sequences in the sample, around 74% were seen once. Treatment noted: approximately 11-day PBMC culture with coronavirus spike peptide pools or control peptides (ViraFEST assay). The specimen sequenced was CD4+ T cells from blood, cultured in vitro. Receptors originate from a human donor who had recovered from COVID-19.

As concerns this clonotype: Mismatch with germline at one junction end may stem from a read error. The chain is built from TRBV5-3 and TRBJ1-2; the match to TRBD1 covers 7 bases. TRBV5-3 is known as an ORF, though its function is uncertain. There are 16 residues in the CDR3. CDR3 DNA: TGTGCCAGCAGCTCCCGTCCGGGACAGAAATCCTATGGCTACACCTTC. Translating gives CASSSRPGQKSYGYTF.

The chain uses TRBV27 and TRBJ2-5, with D perhaps being TRBD1 or TRBD2 (6 bases each). Trimming pared 0 bases from V and 5 bases from J, leaving 13 bases between. CDR3 size: 15 residues. Germline CDR1 and CDR2: MNHEY and SMNVEV (reference sequence). The CDR3 DNA sequence: TGTGCCAGCAGTTTATCCACGGGGGCGTTGGAGACCCAGTACTTC. Protein sequence: CASSLSTGALETQYF.

The chain uses TRBV7-9 and TRBJ2-1; 10 nucleotides match TRBD2. Trimming took 6 bases from V and 4 from J; bases not matched to a gene: 12. The CDR3 extends over 17 amino acids. Germline-derived CDR1 and CDR2 are SEHNR and FQNEAQ (reference sequence). CDR3 protein: CASSPGGSGRPYNEQFF. The CDR3 nucleotides read TGTGCCAGCAGTCCCGGGGGTAGCGGGAGGCCTTACAATGAGCAGTTCTTC.

V usage is TRBV18 and J usage is TRBJ1-5; 7 bases align to TRBD1. Germline trimming cut 1 base from V and 0 bases from J; bases unmatched to any gene: 9. The CDR3 covers 18 residues. CDR1 and CDR2 from the germline V gene are KGHSH and LQKENI. CDR3 DNA sequence: TGTGCCAGCTCACCACAGCTTAGACAGGGTAATAGCAATCAGCCCCAGCATTTT. Translated, it gives CASSPQLRQGNSNQPQHF. The variable domain in full, completed from reference TRBV18 and TRBJ1-5, reads NAGVMQNPRHLVRRRGQEARLRCSPMKGHSHVYWYRQLPEEGLKFMVYLQKENIIDESGMPKERFSAEFPKEGPSILRIQQVVRGDSAAYFCASSPQLRQGNSNQPQHFGDGTRLSIL.

This chain joins TRBV12-1 and TRBJ1-1; the D call of TRBD1 is as the table states it, not checked on the DNA. TRBV12-1 is a pseudogene. CDR3 length equals 15 residues. Here the CDR3 reads CASSHTGQSSTEAFF. In DNA, the CDR3 is TGTGCCAGCAGCCACACAGGGCAATCCAGCACTGAAGCTTTCTTT.

V gene TRBV6-2 or TRBV6-3 combines with J gene TRBJ1-2; D remains ambiguous. Germline-derived CDR1 and CDR2 are MNHEY and SVGEGT. Trimming took off 2 bases at V and 5 bases at J, with 18 bases between the two ends. The length of the CDR3 is 16 residues. The CDR3 nucleotides read TGTGCCAGCAGTTACACCCTTCGACGGCTTCCTTATGGCTACACCTTC. Its translation is CASSYTLRRLPYGYTF.

The J gene is TRBJ1-5, the V gene TRBV27; TRBD1 matches at 7 bases. The CDR3 runs 15 residues. V lost 8 bases to trimming and J lost 3 bases; unmatched junction nucleotides: 10. Germline assignment: CDR1 MNHEY and CDR2 SMNVEV (reference sequence). The CDR3 loop reads CASANLGQFNQPQHF. In nucleotides, the CDR3 is TGTGCCAGCGCGAACTTGGGACAGTTCAATCAGCCCCAGCATTTT.

This chain links TRBV15 with TRBJ1-3; 7 nucleotides line up with TRBD1. The V gene's germline CDR1 is LNHNV and CDR2 YYDKDF (reference sequence). The CDR3 totals 14 residues. V gave up 6 bases and J gave up 2 bases; unmatched junction bases: 4. The CDR3 is CATSLGGAGNTIYF. The CDR3 nucleotides read TGTGCCACCAGTCTAGGGGGCGCTGGAAACACCATATATTTT.

The chain employs TRBV19 and TRBJ1-5; D is perhaps TRBD1 (5 bases). The CDR3 covers 16 residues. V lost 7 bases and J lost 0, with 16 bases in between. Per the germline V gene, CDR1 is LNHDA and CDR2 is SQIVND (reference sequence). The CDR3 spells CASIRTGGFSNQPQHF. For the CDR3, the DNA is TGTGCCAGTATCCGGACGGGGGGGTTTAGCAATCAGCCCCAGCATTTT. Full variable domain (outside the CDR3, taken from reference TRBV19 and TRBJ1-5): DGGITQSPKYLFRKEGQNVTLSCEQNLNHDAMYWYRQDPGQGLRLIYYSQIVNDFQKGDIAEGYSVSREKKESFPLTVTSAQKNPTAFYLCASIRTGGFSNQPQHFGDGTRLSIL.

CDR3 sequence: CASSLGFGDTEAFF. For the CDR3, the DNA is TGTGCCAGCAGCTTAGGTTTCGGTGACACTGAAGCTTTCTTT. The chain recombines TRBV7-2 with TRBJ1-1, with unresolved D. The ends were cut back, 1 base at V and 3 bases at J, with 9 bases in the middle. The CDR3 sequence is 14 residues long. Germline CDR1 is SGHTA and CDR2 is FQGNSA.

The chain combines TRBV19 with TRBJ1-1; a possible D gene is TRBD1 (6 bases). Trimming cost V 6 bases and J 1 base, with 24 bases left between them. This CDR3 is 18 amino acids long. In germline, CDR1 is LNHDA, CDR2 SQIVND (reference sequence). The CDR3, as DNA: TGTGCCAGTAGCCCCATGGGACACAGGGTCCGCAGGAACACTGAAGCTTTCTTT. This translates into CASSPMGHRVRRNTEAFF.

This clonotype was seen once. The chain links TRBV20-1 to TRBJ2-7; D not resolved. V was pared by 0 bases and J by 0 bases, with 12 bases between. The CDR3 spans 15 residues. In germline, CDR1 is DFQATT, CDR2 SNEGSKA (reference sequence). The CDR3 nucleotides read TGCAGTGCTAGAGAAGGCAGCAAGAGCTCCTACGAGCAGTACTTC. It is translated as CSAREGSKSSYEQYF.

This rearrangement joins TRBV25-1 to TRBJ1-2, with 11 positions matching TRBD1. Germline CDR1 MGHDK, CDR2 SYGVNS. The J segment lost 4 bases and the V segment lost 4 bases, leaving 14 bases of the junction unmatched. This CDR3 region has 18 residues. CDR3 sequence (DNA): TGTGCCAGCAGTGTCGCCGGGACAGGGGGTTTGGGGACCTATGGCTACACCTTC. It yields the protein CASSVAGTGGLGTYGYTF.

There are a few counts of this clonotype. The rearrangement uses TRBV6-5 and TRBJ1-5; D is undetermined. The CDR3 totals 15 residues. The V end was cut by 0 bases, the J end by 4 bases, with 10 bases between. In germline, CDR1 is MNHEY, CDR2 SVGAGI. The CDR3 protein is CASSYSITGNQPQHF. The CDR3 DNA reads as TGTGCCAGCAGTTACTCGATAACGGGGAATCAGCCCCAGCATTTT.

This clonotype was observed a single time. The chain recombines TRBV19 with TRBJ2-5; D remains unclear. Germline values: CDR1 LNHDA, CDR2 SQIVND (reference sequence). V was shortened by 2 bases and J by 4 bases, with 8 bases between the two germline ends. CDR3 length: 13 amino acids. CDR3 nucleotides: TGTGCCAGTAGTATACTGGGTATAGAGACCCAGTACTTC. As protein: CASSILGIETQYF.

The chain uses TRBV27 and TRBJ1-2, with D hard to call. The CDR3 loop spans 13 amino acids. Trimming stripped 6 bases from V and 4 bases from J, with 12 bases between. Germline V lookup: CDR1 MNHEY, CDR2 SMNVEV (reference sequence). CDR3 sequence (DNA): TGTGCCAGCAGCTCAGGACCAATCTATGGCTACACCTTC. It encodes CASSSGPIYGYTF.

The chain has TRBV20-1 and TRBJ2-7; TRBD1 or TRBD2 may be the D gene (5 bases each). In germline, CDR1 is DFQATT, CDR2 SNEGSKA (reference sequence). V was pared by 5 bases and J by 1 base, with 12 bases between. The CDR3 has 13 residues. The CDR3 coding sequence is TGCAGTGCTCGGGGCAGTAGGTCCTACGAGCAGTACTTC. Its translation: CSARGSRSYEQYF.

By sample fraction, this clonotype is medium-sized (0.01 to 0.1%). The V gene is TRBV19, the J gene TRBJ1-5; D gene ambiguous. V shed 5 bases and J shed 3 bases, with 14 bases lying between them. Germline loops: CDR1 LNHDA, CDR2 SQIVND (reference sequence). CDR3 length: 15 amino acids. The CDR3 loop reads CASSLPPVINQPQHF. The CDR3 DNA reads as TGTGCCAGTAGTCTCCCCCCAGTCATCAATCAGCCCCAGCATTTT.

The chain employs TRBV20-1 and TRBJ2-7; D unresolved. Germline assignment: CDR1 DFQATT and CDR2 SNEGSKA (reference sequence). The V and J ends lost 1 base and 7 bases respectively, with 8 bases between them. The CDR3 is made up of 11 amino acids. The CDR3 sequence: CSARGEREQYF. The CDR3 DNA follows: TGCAGTGCTAGAGGCGAGAGGGAGCAGTACTTC.

This clonotype has only a few counts. CDR3 bases: TGTGCCAGCCGGGGCAGGGCGAGCTCCTATAATTCACCCCTCCACTTT. The encoded protein is CASRGRASSYNSPLHF. The V call is TRBV19, the J call TRBJ1-6, with D tentatively TRBD1 (5 bases). Germline V gene data show CDR1 as LNHDA and CDR2 as SQIVND (reference sequence). The CDR3 sequence is 16 residues long. V gave up 9 bases and J gave up 0 bases, with 15 bases separating them.

The chain links TRBV5-1 to TRBJ1-6, with TRBD1 as a possible D gene (5 bases). Trimming removed 0 bases at V and 7 bases at J, with 11 bases between. Germline assignment: CDR1 SGHRS and CDR2 YFSETQ. The CDR3 consists of 15 residues. In DNA form, the CDR3 reads TGCGCCAGCAGCTTGGTGCCAGGGAAGAATTCACCCCTCCACTTT. The encoded protein is CASSLVPGKNSPLHF.

In this sample, this clonotype turned up a few times. The chain recombines TRBV2 with TRBJ1-2, with 8 bases identical to TRBD1. The CDR3 covers 15 residues. CDR1 and CDR2 from the germline V gene are SNHLY and FYNNEI. Losses at the gene ends were 5 bases for V and 4 bases for J; bases not matched to a gene: 9. The CDR3 DNA is TGTGCCAGCAGTTACCAGGGGGCTAATATCTATGGCTACACCTTC. Protein: CASSYQGANIYGYTF.

This clonotype was seen only once. Germline and junction disagree at one end, which may indicate a read error. The V and J genes are TRBV2 and TRBJ2-7; TRBD1 might be the D (10 bases). Germline V gene sequence: CDR1 SNHLY, CDR2 FYNNEI. This CDR3 has 23 amino acids. The CDR3: CANSDSSGTGDNSGRLRRLEQYF. The CDR3 nucleotides are TGTGCCAACAGTGATTCATCTGGGACAGGGGATAATAGCGGGAGATTACGGCGGCTCGAGCAGTACTTC.

This clonotype occurred a few times. This chain uses TRBV19 with TRBJ2-4; D unclear. The CDR3 is 19 residues long. Germline V gene lookup returns CDR1 LNHDA and CDR2 SQIVND (reference sequence). V lost 2 bases and J 2 bases, leaving 22 bases between the germline ends. CDR3 nucleotide sequence: TGTGCCAGTAGTATAAGAGGAGTGAGGACGGATGCTTCCAAAAACATTCAGTACTTC. This translates into CASSIRGVRTDASKNIQYF.

This sequence joins TRBV10-3 and TRBJ2-7; no firm D call. With 3 bases removed from V and 3 bases from J, the gap between germline ends came to 6 bases. CDR1 ENHRY and CDR2 SYGVKD come from the germline V gene. There are 12 residues in the CDR3. CDR3 sequence reads: CAISDKLYEQYF. CDR3 bases: TGTGCCATCAGTGACAAACTCTACGAGCAGTACTTC.

This clonotype has only one observation. The CDR3 spells CASSQSGTANNSPLHF. CDR3 nucleotides: TGTGCCAGCAGCCAGTCCGGGACGGCTAATAATTCACCCCTCCACTTT. The V and J genes are TRBV6-1 and TRBJ1-6; D possibly corresponds to TRBD1 (5 bases). The CDR3 spans 16 residues. Between the trimmed V and J ends, which lost 6 bases and 5 bases, there was a span of 17 bases. Germline V gene sequence: CDR1 MNHNS, CDR2 SASEGT.

V is TRBV20-1 and J is TRBJ1-2; 12 bases map to TRBD1. Trimming took 3 bases from V and 6 from J; bases not matched to a gene: 5. Germline V gene sequence: CDR1 DFQATT, CDR2 SNEGSKA (reference sequence). This CDR3 comprises 14 residues. Here the CDR3 DNA reads TGCAGTGCTAGTAGGGGACAGGGGGCCGATGGCTACACCTTC. Translated, it gives CSASRGQGADGYTF.

This clonotype was detected only a few times. The chain joins TRBV27 to TRBJ1-2; 10 nucleotides align to TRBD1. Germline CDR1 and CDR2: MNHEY and SMNVEV (reference sequence). The trim removed 4 bases at V and 9 bases at J, leaving 5 bases unmatched. CDR3 length: 13 amino acids. The chain's CDR3 is CASSSDRGRSYTF. CDR3 DNA sequence: TGTGCCAGCAGTTCGGACAGGGGGAGAAGCTACACCTTC.

Written as DNA, the CDR3 is TGTGCCACCAGCAGGCGACAGGGGGCTGGGAGTGAAGCTTTCTTT. Protein: CATSRRQGAGSEAFF. The rearrangement joins TRBV15 to TRBJ1-1; 10 bases agree with TRBD1. Unmatched junction bases numbered 8, after V lost 3 bases and J lost 7 bases. The CDR3 contains 15 residues. Looked up from germline, CDR1 is LNHNV and CDR2 is YYDKDF (reference sequence).

The chain couples TRBV6-2 or TRBV6-3 to TRBJ1-5, with 9 bases that match TRBD1. Trimming at V came to 6 bases and at J to 5 bases, leaving 5 bases not matched to a gene. The germline V gene encodes CDR1 MNHEY and CDR2 SVGEGT. The CDR3 is 14 residues long. This CDR3 reads CASSLRDRDQPQHF. The CDR3 DNA is TGTGCCAGCAGCCTCCGGGACAGGGATCAGCCCCAGCATTTT.